This is a list of T cell receptor beta chains from one sample in a study of cytomegalovirus exposure and HLA in healthy donors. Assay: immunoSEQ multiplex PCR; the TCRdb copy retains only in-frame clones and omits some. The sample holds about 160,000 clones, about 80% seen once. Material for sequencing was PBMCs. Source of these receptors: a woman in her forties or fifties in good health and CMV-seronegative. Both conserved end residues are part of each CDR3. A D gene is named only where the DNA matches it firmly. A clone size is listed for some rows: how often the clone was seen (once, few, many), or a class if it is expanded.

.	.	12	TRBV7-2	TRBJ1-1	TGTGCCAGCAGCCAAGAGGTGGGTGAAGCTTTCTTT	CASSQEVGEAFF
.	TRBD1	14	TRBV2	TRBJ1-1	TGTGCCAGCAGTGTCTGGGACAGGGGAACTGAAGCTTTCTTT	CASSVWDRGTEAFF
.	TRBD2	15	TRBV28	TRBJ2-3	TGTGCCAGCAGTCGTCGACTAGCGGGGAGGAATACGCAGTATTTT	CASSRRLAGRNTQYF
.	TRBD2	18	TRBV4-2	TRBJ2-3	TGTGCCAGCAGCCAAGGGATAGCGGGGGGCTCTATCACAGATACGCAGTATTTT	CASSQGIAGGSITDTQYF
.	TRBD1	16	TRBV19	TRBJ1-5	TGTGCCAGTAGCACCTACTCCGGGACAGGGTATCAGCCCCAGCATTTT	CASSTYSGTGYQPQHF
.	.	15	TRBV28	TRBJ2-3	TGTGCCAGCCGCCAGAGGGACTTAAGCACAGATACGCAGTATTTT	CASRQRDLSTDTQYF
once	TRBD2	15	TRBV4-3	TRBJ2-3	TGCGCCAGCAGCCCCCTAGCGGTGGGCACAGATACGCAGTATTTT	CASSPLAVGTDTQYF
.	.	11	TRBV28	TRBJ2-3	TGTGCCAGCAGTTACGGAGGTACGCAGTATTTT	CASSYGGTQYF
.	TRBD1	11	TRBV6-5	TRBJ1-5	TGTGCCAGCAGTTCCAGGGGGGACGAGCATTTT	CASSSRGDEHF
.	TRBD1	14	TRBV19	TRBJ1-5	TGTGCCAGTAGTACCCAGGGGGCAGGACAGCCCCAGCATTTT	CASSTQGAGQPQHF
.	TRBD1	15	TRBV11-2	TRBJ1-4	TGTGCCAGCAGCTTGTACGGGACAGGAGAAGAAAAACTGTTTTTT	CASSLYGTGEEKLFF
.	.	15	TRBV7-6	TRBJ2-2	TGTGCCAGCAGCTTAGAAGGTGGAGTGGCCGGGGAGCTGTTTTTT	CASSLEGGVAGELFF
once	TRBD1	14	TRBV5-1	TRBJ2-3	TGCGCCAGCAGCCCGGACAGGAGCACAGATACGCAGTATTTT	CASSPDRSTDTQYF
.	TRBD1	15	TRBV11-2	TRBJ1-5	TGTGCCAGCAGCCCCGGGACAGGGGCCGATCAGCCCCAGCATTTT	CASSPGTGADQPQHF
few	TRBD1	17	TRBV25-1	TRBJ2-3	TGTGCCAGCAGTGACGGACAGGGGGCGTTTCCAACAGATACGCAGTATTTT	CASSDGQGAFPTDTQYF
.	TRBD1	16	TRBV5-8	TRBJ1-3	TGTGCCAGCAGGTACCACCGGACAGGGGGCCTAAACACCATATATTTT	CASRYHRTGGLNTIYF
once	.	14	TRBV7-2	TRBJ1-2	TGTGCCAGCAGCTTAGGAGGGGGGGCCTATGGCTACACCTTC	CASSLGGGAYGYTF
once	TRBD2	15	TRBV28	TRBJ2-7	TGTGCCAGCAGTTTTATCCTAGCGGTAAACTACGAGCAGTACTTC	CASSFILAVNYEQYF
.	TRBD2	15	TRBV27	TRBJ2-7	TGTGCCAGCAGTGGTCGGACTAGCGGTTCCTACGAGCAGTACTTC	CASSGRTSGSYEQYF
once	TRBD1	15	TRBV10-2	TRBJ1-1	TGCGCCAGCTCGGGACAGGGGGCGAAGAACACTGAAGCTTTCTTT	CASSGQGAKNTEAFF
.	TRBD1	14	TRBV5-1	TRBJ1-4	TGCGCCAGCGGAAGGGACAGAAATAATGAAAAACTGTTTTTT	CASGRDRNNEKLFF
.	.	14	TRBV5-1	TRBJ1-1	TGCGCCAGCAGCTTTCAACAGGGGAACACTGAAGCTTTCTTT	CASSFQQGNTEAFF
.	.	13	TRBV15	TRBJ2-4	TGTGCCACCAGCAGAGGAGGAGAAAACATTCAGTACTTC	CATSRGGENIQYF
.	.	13	TRBV27	TRBJ2-7	TGTGCCAGCAGTTTATTCTACCGGGGCGAGCAGTACTTC	CASSLFYRGEQYF
.	TRBD1	14	TRBV4-3	TRBJ2-7	TGCGCCAGCAGCAGGGACAGGGGAGCCTACGAGCAGTACTTC	CASSRDRGAYEQYF
.	.	15	TRBV10-2	TRBJ1-5	TGCGCCAGCAGTGACACGAGTATGAGCAATCAGCCCCAGCATTTT	CASSDTSMSNQPQHF
.	.	14	TRBV7-9	TRBJ1-4	TGTGCCAGCAGCTCCGGGACTATCTCCGGTGGGCCGTTTTTT	CASSSGTISGGPFF
.	TRBD2	14	TRBV18	TRBJ2-7	TGTGCCAGCTCTAGCGGGAGAGAAACCTACGAGCAGTACTTC	CASSSGRETYEQYF
.	TRBD2	16	TRBV7-7	TRBJ2-1	TGTGCTAGCAGCCCCTGGACTAGCGGGGCCCTCAATGAGCAGTTCTTC	CASSPWTSGALNEQFF
.	TRBD1	15	TRBV27	TRBJ2-7	TGTGCCAGCAAACCGGACAGGGGTGTCGTCTACGAGCAGTACTTC	CASKPDRGVVYEQYF
.	.	14	TRBV5-4	TRBJ2-5	TGTGCCAGCAGCCCTGGGGTCCTGGCAGGGGAGCAGTACTTC	CASSPGVLAGEQYF
.	.	15	TRBV2	TRBJ1-1	TGTGCCAGCGCCCTATATGGGGGGGTCAACACTGAAGCTTTCTTT	CASALYGGVNTEAFF
.	TRBD1	15	TRBV7-2	TRBJ1-2	TGTGCCAGCAGCTCAAGACAGGGGGAGCTCTATGGCTACACCTTC	CASSSRQGELYGYTF
.	TRBD2	17	TRBV7-2	TRBJ2-3	TGTGCCAGCAGCTTAGTCGGGACTAGCGGGAGTGTCGATACGCAGTATTTT	CASSLVGTSGSVDTQYF
once	.	15	TRBV11-3	TRBJ2-2	TGTGCCAGCAGCGCCTTAGGGGGGAACACCGGGGAGCTGTTTTTT	CASSALGGNTGELFF
.	TRBD1	13	TRBV6-5	TRBJ1-2	TGTGCCAGCAGTTCCCTGGACAGGGGTGGCTACACCTTC	CASSSLDRGGYTF
.	TRBD1	18	TRBV27	TRBJ2-6	TGTGCCAGCAGACCCCACCGGGACAGGGATGGTGGGGCCAACGTCCTGACTTTC	CASRPHRDRDGGANVLTF
.	.	12	TRBV19	TRBJ1-1	TGTGCCAGTAGACCCGGGATAGCTGAAGCTTTCTTT	CASRPGIAEAFF
.	.	15	TRBV5-1	TRBJ2-1	TGCGCCAGCAGCACCGAGGTCGGGGGATGGAATGAGCAGTTCTTC	CASSTEVGGWNEQFF
.	.	15	TRBV19	TRBJ2-1	TGTGCCAGTCGGATGGAGAGGGGACAATACAATGAGCAGTTCTTC	CASRMERGQYNEQFF
.	TRBD2	13	TRBV5-6	TRBJ2-7	TGTGCCAGTGGGACTAGCGACTCCTACGAGCAGTACTTC	CASGTSDSYEQYF